Each of the 18 T cell receptor beta chains below was sequenced from the same sample in a study of cytomegalovirus exposure and HLA in healthy donors (dated by TCRdb to between 2016 and 2019). The library was made by the immunoSEQ multiplex PCR assay. For the multiplex PCR, a mixture combining 60 forward primers for TCR Vbeta segments and 13 reverse primers for TCR Jbeta segments was used. TCRdb carries this immuneACCESS record with in-frame sequences only. Its versions omit some clonotypes, under half of them owing to an unresolved V gene in the studies checked, with the rest unexplained. The table for this sample records 150,000 or so clones. Around 1.5% of the sample lies in the top ten. Source material: PBMCs. The receptors were sampled from a woman between 50 and 59 years old in good health and CMV-seronegative.

The V and J genes are TRBV6-5 and TRBJ2-7; D might be TRBD2 (6 bases). The germline CDR1 and CDR2 sequences are MNHEY and SVGAGI. V was shortened by 0 bases and J by 6 bases, with 15 bases between the two germline ends. The CDR3 loop spans 15 amino acids. The CDR3 nucleotides read TGTGCCAGCAGTTACTCATTCCTACTGGGGGGCGAGCAGTACTTC. Translated: CASSYSFLLGGEQYF.

The genes are TRBV9 and TRBJ1-1; no firm D call. Germline CDR1 and CDR2: SGDLS and YYNGEE. The CDR3 length is 14 residues. The germline V and J ends were trimmed by 4 bases and 0 bases, with 10 bases remaining between them. The CDR3 coding sequence is TGTGCCAGCAGCCCCGGGAGGTTGAACACTGAAGCTTTCTTT. It specifies CASSPGRLNTEAFF.

V usage is TRBV15 and J usage is TRBJ2-2; 7 bases are a match to TRBD2. The germline CDR1 and CDR2 sequences are LNHNV and YYDKDF (reference sequence). The CDR3 has 14 residues. J lost 6 bases, V lost 0 bases, and 1 base had no gene match. This CDR3 reads CATSREREAGELFF. In DNA, the CDR3 is TGTGCCACCAGCAGAGAACGGGAGGCCGGGGAGCTGTTTTTT. The whole variable domain, filled in from reference TRBV15 and TRBJ2-2, reads DAMVIQNPRYQVTQFGKPVTLSCSQTLNHNVMYWYQQKSSQAPKLLFHYYDKDFNNEADTPDNFQSRRPNTSFCFLDIRSPGLGDTAMYLCATSREREAGELFFGEGSRLTVL.

The chain carries TRBV11-2 and TRBJ2-1, with 9 bases lining up with TRBD1. CDR1 is SGHAT and CDR2 is FQNNGV in the germline V gene. CDR3 size: 15 residues. Trimming took 6 bases from V and 2 from J; bases not matched to a gene: 5. This CDR3 is CASSPGTGTYNEQFF. DNA of the CDR3: TGTGCCAGCAGTCCTGGGACAGGGACCTACAATGAGCAGTTCTTC.

The gene calls are TRBV4-2 and TRBJ2-2; D possibly corresponds to TRBD1 (6 bases). This CDR3 contains 15 residues. Germline V lookup: CDR1 LGHNA, CDR2 YNFKEQ. Trimming took 1 base from V and 0 from J, leaving 6 bases between them. CDR3 residues: CASSQGTANTGELFF. Here the CDR3 DNA reads TGTGCCAGCAGCCAAGGGACAGCGAACACCGGGGAGCTGTTTTTT.

The chain couples TRBV2 to TRBJ1-5, with 8 bases identical to TRBD1. The V and J ends lost 3 bases and 6 bases, in that order; junction bases with no gene match: 13. CDR1 and CDR2 from the germline V gene are SNHLY and FYNNEI. The CDR3 length is 17 residues. CDR3 residues: CASSEGFGDRSGQPQHF. In nucleotides, the CDR3 is TGTGCCAGCAGTGAGGGCTTCGGGGACAGGTCCGGTCAGCCCCAGCATTTT.

The rearrangement links TRBV28 to TRBJ1-2; 9 positions agree with TRBD1. CDR3 size: 15 residues. The trim removed 5 bases at V and 1 base at J, leaving 5 bases unmatched. Germline assignment: CDR1 MDHEN and CDR2 SYDVKM. This chain's CDR3 is CASSGTGRDNYGYTF. In DNA form, the CDR3 reads TGTGCCAGCAGTGGGACAGGGAGGGATAACTATGGCTACACCTTC.

This rearrangement joins TRBV7-8 to TRBJ1-6; a weak D match, TRBD1 (6 bases). Per germline, CDR1 SGHVS and CDR2 FQNEAQ. The V end lost 1 base, the J end lost 9 bases, and 13 bases lay between the germline ends. The CDR3 has 15 residues. In DNA form, the CDR3 reads TGTGCCAGCAGCTTAGGGCGGGGGCAAGTTTCACCCCTCCACTTT. Its translation: CASSLGRGQVSPLHF.

The CDR3 sequence is CASSPGLAGDEQYF. DNA of the CDR3: TGTGCCAGCAGCCCGGGACTAGCGGGGGACGAGCAGTACTTC. The chain joins TRBV28 to TRBJ2-7; 14 nucleotides line up with TRBD2. Germline V gene sequence: CDR1 MDHEN, CDR2 SYDVKM. CDR3 length: 14 amino acids. V shed 6 bases and J 5 bases; nucleotides not matched to a gene: 3.

The gene calls are TRBV4-2 and TRBJ1-5; TRBD1 agrees at 11 bases. Germline V gene data show CDR1 as LGHNA and CDR2 as YNFKEQ. The CDR3 has 17 amino acids. The trim removed 4 bases at V and 5 bases at J, leaving 10 bases unmatched. This CDR3 reads CASSLGTGGRGDQPQHF. CDR3 coding DNA: TGTGCCAGCAGCCTGGGGACAGGGGGTAGAGGGGATCAGCCCCAGCATTTT.

CDR3 amino acids: CASSRQAYGYTF. The CDR3 DNA follows: TGTGCCAGCAGTCGACAGGCCTATGGCTACACCTTC. The genes are TRBV11-2 and TRBJ1-2; possible D gene TRBD1, 6 bases. The CDR3 contains 12 residues. The ends were cut back, 6 bases at V and 4 bases at J, with 9 bases in the middle. Germline-derived CDR1 and CDR2 are SGHAT and FQNNGV.

The chain employs TRBV7-9 and TRBJ1-1; the D gene is possibly TRBD1 (6 bases). Trimming left V 5 bases short and J 7 bases short, with 14 bases between. CDR3 length equals 13 residues. Per germline, CDR1 SEHNR and CDR2 FQNEAQ (reference sequence). CDR3 in amino acids: CASSRTGLGEAFF. The CDR3 nucleotides are TGTGCCAGCAGCCGTACAGGGTTAGGTGAAGCTTTCTTT. The complete variable domain, with remaining parts taken from reference TRBV7-9 and TRBJ1-1, reads DTGVSQNPRHKITKRGQNVTFRCDPISEHNRLYWYRQTLGQGPEFLTYFQNEAQLEKSRLLSDRFSAERPKGSFSTLEIQRTEQGDSAMYLCASSRTGLGEAFFGQGTRLTVV.

V usage is TRBV18 and J usage is TRBJ2-1, with TRBD1 as a possible D gene (5 bases). The CDR3 runs to 16 residues. The germline gives CDR1 KGHSH, CDR2 LQKENI. V was clipped by 6 bases and J by 1 base, with 16 bases between them. This chain's CDR3 is CASSVRADSSYNEQFF. In nucleotides, the CDR3 is TGTGCCAGCTCCGTTCGGGCAGACAGTTCCTACAATGAGCAGTTCTTC.

The chain uses TRBV19 and TRBJ1-2; 8 nucleotides align to TRBD1. With 4 bases clipped from V and 4 bases from J, the junction kept 8 bases outside the gene matches. This CDR3 comprises 15 residues. Germline loops: CDR1 LNHDA, CDR2 SQIVND (reference sequence). DNA for the CDR3: TGTGCCAGTAGTACTACCTCAGGGGGCGCCTATGGCTACACCTTC. This encodes CASSTTSGGAYGYTF. The entire variable domain, with the rest obtained from reference TRBV19 and TRBJ1-2, is as follows: DGGITQSPKYLFRKEGQNVTLSCEQNLNHDAMYWYRQDPGQGLRLIYYSQIVNDFQKGDIAEGYSVSREKKESFPLTVTSAQKNPTAFYLCASSTTSGGAYGYTFGSGTRLTVV.

The genes are TRBV28 and TRBJ1-6, with a weak D call TRBD1 (5 bases). The CDR3 spans 13 residues. Germline loops: CDR1 MDHEN, CDR2 SYDVKM. Trimming took off 1 base at V and 7 bases at J, with 5 bases between the two ends. CDR3 region: CASSLYRNSPLHF. DNA of the CDR3: TGTGCCAGCAGTTTATACAGGAATTCACCCCTCCACTTT.

The chain combines TRBV11-2 with TRBJ1-2, with a possible D match to TRBD1 (6 bases). The germline CDR1 and CDR2 sequences are SGHAT and FQNNGV. Trimming left V 4 bases short and J 8 bases short, with 26 bases between. The length of the CDR3 is 17 residues. For the CDR3, the DNA is TGTGCCAGCAGCTCAGCCTTCACCCTGGACAGTACGGGGGGCTACACCTTC. This sequence encodes CASSSAFTLDSTGGYTF.

This chain uses TRBV28 with TRBJ1-1; D perhaps matches TRBD1 (5 bases). CDR3 size: 14 residues. Per germline, CDR1 MDHEN and CDR2 SYDVKM. Between the trimmed V and J ends, which lost 0 bases and 4 bases, there was a span of 9 bases. As DNA, the CDR3 is TGTGCCAGCAGTTTATGGGCAGGGATCACTGAAGCTTTCTTT. Amino acid sequence: CASSLWAGITEAFF. Full variable domain (missing parts from reference TRBV28 and TRBJ1-1): DVKVTQSSRYLVKRTGEKVFLECVQDMDHENMFWYRQDPGLGLRLIYFSYDVKMKEKGDIPEGYSVSREKKERFSLILESASTNQTSMYLCASSLWAGITEAFFGQGTRLTVV.

The genes are TRBV5-5 and TRBJ1-1; D gene ambiguous. The CDR3 has 11 residues. The germline V and J ends were trimmed by 4 bases and 2 bases, with 3 bases remaining between them. In germline, CDR1 is SGHKS, CDR2 YYEKEE (reference sequence). The CDR3 sequence is CASSINTEAFF. The CDR3 DNA is TGTGCCAGCAGCATAAACACTGAAGCTTTCTTT.